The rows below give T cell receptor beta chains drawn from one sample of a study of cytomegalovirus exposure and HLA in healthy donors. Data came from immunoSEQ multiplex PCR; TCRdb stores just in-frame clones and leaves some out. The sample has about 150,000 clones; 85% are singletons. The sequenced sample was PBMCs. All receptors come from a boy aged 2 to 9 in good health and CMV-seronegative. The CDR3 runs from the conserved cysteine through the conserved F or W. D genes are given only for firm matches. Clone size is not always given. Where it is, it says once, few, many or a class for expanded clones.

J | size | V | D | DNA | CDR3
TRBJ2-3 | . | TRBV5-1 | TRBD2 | TGCGCCAGCAGCTCCATTAGCGGGGGTGGCACAGATACGCAGTATTTT | CASSSISGGGTDTQYF
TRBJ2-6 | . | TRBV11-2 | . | TGTGCCAGCAGCTCAGGGGTTGGGGCCAACGTCCTGACTTTC | CASSSGVGANVLTF
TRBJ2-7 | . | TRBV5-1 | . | TGCGCCAGCAGCTTGGGCGTCCGGGACTCCAACGAGCAGTACTTC | CASSLGVRDSNEQYF
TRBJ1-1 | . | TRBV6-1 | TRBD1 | TGTGCCAGCAGCGAATCACAGGGGTTCACTGAAGCTTTCTTT | CASSESQGFTEAFF
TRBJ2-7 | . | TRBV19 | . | TGTGCGAGTGGAGGGCTGAGCGAGCAGTACTTC | CASGGLSEQYF
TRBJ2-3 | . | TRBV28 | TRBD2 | TGTGCCAGCAGTTTAGAACTAGCGGGAGCGGCCACAGATACGCAGTATTTT | CASSLELAGAATDTQYF
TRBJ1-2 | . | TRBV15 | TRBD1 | TGTGCCACCAGCAGGAAGGGTGAAACAGGGGGGTATGGCTACACCTTC | CATSRKGETGGYGYTF
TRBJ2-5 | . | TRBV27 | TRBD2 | TGTGCCAGCAGCCCTAGCGGGACGGGTGAGACCCAGTACTTC | CASSPSGTGETQYF
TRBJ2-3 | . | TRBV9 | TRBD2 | TGTGCCAGCAGCCAAGGCTCTGGACTAGCGAGCACAGATACGCAGTATTTT | CASSQGSGLASTDTQYF
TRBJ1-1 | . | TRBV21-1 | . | TGTGCCAGCAGCAACGGGACAGGGGGGACTGAAGCTTTCTTT | CASSNGTGGTEAFF
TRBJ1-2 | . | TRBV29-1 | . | TGCAGCGTTGAAGAAGCGAGGAGCTACACCTTC | CSVEEARSYTF
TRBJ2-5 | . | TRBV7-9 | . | TGTGCCAGCAGCCCCCGGGTCCAAGAGACCCAGTACTTC | CASSPRVQETQYF
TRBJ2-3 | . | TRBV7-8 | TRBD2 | TGTGCCAGCAGCTTAGCTAGCGGGAGCTCAGATACGCAGTATTTT | CASSLASGSSDTQYF
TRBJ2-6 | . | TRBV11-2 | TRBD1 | TGTGCCAGCACCCAGCACGGGACAGGGACCCCTGGGGCCAACGTCCTGACTTTC | CASTQHGTGTPGANVLTF
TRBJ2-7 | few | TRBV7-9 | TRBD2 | TGTTCCAGCAGCTTAGCTAGCGGGAGGTACGAGCAGTACTTC | CSSSLASGRYEQYF
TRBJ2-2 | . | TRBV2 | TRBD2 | TGTGCCAGCAGACGACTAGCGGGGGACACCGGGGAGCTGTTTTTT | CASRRLAGDTGELFF
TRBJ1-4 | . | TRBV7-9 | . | TGTGCCAGCAGCTTAGGGGGCGAAAAACTGTTTTTT | CASSLGGEKLFF
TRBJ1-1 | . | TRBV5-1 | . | TGCGCCAGCAGCGGGTACCTCGAAGCGACTGAAGCTTTCTTT | CASSGYLEATEAFF
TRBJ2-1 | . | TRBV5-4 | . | TGTGCCAGCAGCTTGTTTCCCTCTACGGGGGTGGGATGGAATGAGCAGTTCTTC | CASSLFPSTGVGWNEQFF
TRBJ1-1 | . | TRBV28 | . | TGTGCCAGCAGTCCTTTCATTTTCCGGGGGATGAACACTGAAGCTTTCTTT | CASSPFIFRGMNTEAFF
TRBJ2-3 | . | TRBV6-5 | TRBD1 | TGTGCCAGCAGTTACTACGGGACAGGAGATACGCAGTATTTT | CASSYYGTGDTQYF
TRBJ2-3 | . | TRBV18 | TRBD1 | TGTGCCAGCTCACCCAGGGGGCTTGGCACAGATACGCAGTATTTT | CASSPRGLGTDTQYF
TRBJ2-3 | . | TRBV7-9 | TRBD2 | TGTGCCAGCAGCTTAAGAGCGGGAACTAGCGACGCAGATACGCAGTATTTT | CASSLRAGTSDADTQYF
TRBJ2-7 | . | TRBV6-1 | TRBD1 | TGTGCCAGCAGAGCAGGGACAGGGCCAGACGAGCAGTACTTC | CASRAGTGPDEQYF
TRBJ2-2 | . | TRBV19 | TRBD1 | TGTGCCAGTAGTACTGGGACAGGGGGCAGCACCGGGGAGCTGTTTTTT | CASSTGTGGSTGELFF
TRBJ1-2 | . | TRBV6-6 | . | TGTGCCAGCAGTTACTCGACGGTGGGCGGCTACACCTTC | CASSYSTVGGYTF
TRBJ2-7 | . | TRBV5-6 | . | TGTGCCAGCAGCTTGAGGGAAACGGACTGGAGTGCCGGCGAGCAGTACTTC | CASSLRETDWSAGEQYF
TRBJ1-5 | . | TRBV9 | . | TGTGCCAGCAGCTACAGGGTCAATCAGCCCCAGCATTTT | CASSYRVNQPQHF
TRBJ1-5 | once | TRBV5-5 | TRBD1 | TGTGCCAGCAGCTTCGACAGGGATCGACAGCCCCAGCATTTT | CASSFDRDRQPQHF
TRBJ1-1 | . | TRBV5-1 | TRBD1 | TGCGCCAGCAACCCAACCGGGACAGTGGCCACTGAAGCTTTCTTT | CASNPTGTVATEAFF
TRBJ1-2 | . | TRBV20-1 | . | TGCAGTGCTAGAGAGAGTGGCTACACCTTC | CSARESGYTF
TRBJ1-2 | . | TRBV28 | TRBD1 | TGTGCCAGCAGTTTACGTTCAGGGGGCGGTGGCTACACCTTC | CASSLRSGGGGYTF
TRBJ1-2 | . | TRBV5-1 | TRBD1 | TGCGCCAGCAGCTTGATGACAGGGCAGGGCTACACCTTC | CASSLMTGQGYTF
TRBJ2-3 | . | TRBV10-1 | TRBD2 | TGCGCCAGCAGTCATGGGACTAGCGGGAGCACAGATACGCAGTATTTT | CASSHGTSGSTDTQYF
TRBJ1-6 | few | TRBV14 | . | TGTGCCAGCAGCCCCTGGCCGTCCTCACCCCTCCACTTT | CASSPWPSSPLHF
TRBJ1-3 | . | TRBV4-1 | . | TGCGCCAGCAGCCCGGCCGGGGGGGCGCGCGGAAACACCATATATTTT | CASSPAGGARGNTIYF
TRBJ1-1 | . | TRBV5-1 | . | TGCGCCAGCAGCTTGGGCGGAAACACTGAAGCTTTCTTT | CASSLGGNTEAFF
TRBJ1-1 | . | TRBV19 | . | TGTGCCAGTAGATTCGATCGGGCGGGGAACACTGAAGCTTTCTTT | CASRFDRAGNTEAFF
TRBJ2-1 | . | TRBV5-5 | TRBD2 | TGTGCCAGCAGTTTAGCGGGAGGCTGGAATGAGCAGTTCTTC | CASSLAGGWNEQFF
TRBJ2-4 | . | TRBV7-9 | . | TGTGCCAGCAGCTTAGCGTGGGCAGGGACAAAAAACATTCAGTACTTC | CASSLAWAGTKNIQYF
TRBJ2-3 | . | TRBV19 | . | TGTGCCAGTAGCCGATACCAGAGCACAGATACGCAGTATTTT | CASSRYQSTDTQYF
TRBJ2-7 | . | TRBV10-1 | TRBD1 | TGCGCCAGCAGTAGGACAGGTGCGGAGCAGTACTTC | CASSRTGAEQYF
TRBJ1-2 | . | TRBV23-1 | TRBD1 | TGCGCCAGCAGTCAATACGCAGGGGGGTACTATGGCTACACCTTC | CASSQYAGGYYGYTF
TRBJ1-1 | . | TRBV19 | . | TGTGCCAGTGCCTCCCCGGGAGGGGCGGTCACTGAAGCTTTCTTT | CASASPGGAVTEAFF
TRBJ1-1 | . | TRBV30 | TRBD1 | TGTGCCTGGAGTGTAGGTACAGGGGTGAGGCGAGCTTTCTTT | CAWSVGTGVRRAFF
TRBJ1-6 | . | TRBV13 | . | TGTGCCAGCAGCCTTAATTGGAGATCACCCCTCCACTTT | CASSLNWRSPLHF
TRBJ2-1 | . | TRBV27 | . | TGTGCCAGCAGTGAAGGGGATGAGCAGTTCTTC | CASSEGDEQFF
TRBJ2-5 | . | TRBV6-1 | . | TGTGCCACGAGGGCAGGGGAACAGACCCAGTACTTC | CATRAGEQTQYF
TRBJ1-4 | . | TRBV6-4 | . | TGTGCCAGCGACCAAGGCAGGCTTAATGAAAAACTGTTTTTT | CASDQGRLNEKLFF
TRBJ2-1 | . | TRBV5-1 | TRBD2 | TGCGCCAGCAGCTTGGGCGGGGGGGGAAACAATGAGCAGTTCTTC | CASSLGGGGNNEQFF
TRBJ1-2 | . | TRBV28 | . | TGTGCCAGCAGTTTAGGTACAGGAACAGACAGAGGCTACACCTTC | CASSLGTGTDRGYTF
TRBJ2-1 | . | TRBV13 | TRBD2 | TGTGCCAGCAGCTTTTGGACTAGCGGGGGGGCCGGGGAGCAGTTCTTC | CASSFWTSGGAGEQFF
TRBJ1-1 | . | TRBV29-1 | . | TGCAGCGTTGAAGATAGAGGTGTGAACACTGAAGCTTTCTTT | CSVEDRGVNTEAFF
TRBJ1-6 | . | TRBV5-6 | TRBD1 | TGTGCCAGCAGCCTACAGGGGACGCCTGGGAATTCACCCCTCCACTTT | CASSLQGTPGNSPLHF
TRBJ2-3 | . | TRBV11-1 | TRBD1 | TGTGCCAGCAGCTACGGGGACAGGGGGCTCGCTACAGATACGCAGTATTTT | CASSYGDRGLATDTQYF
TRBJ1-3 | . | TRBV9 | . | TGTGCCAGCAGCGTGAATCTAGGGGGTAACACCATATATTTT | CASSVNLGGNTIYF
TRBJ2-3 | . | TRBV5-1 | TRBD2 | TGCGCCAGCAGCTTGGGGCTTTCATTTAAAGCGGGAGACACAGATACGCAGTATTTT | CASSLGLSFKAGDTDTQYF
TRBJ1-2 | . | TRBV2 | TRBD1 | TGTGCCAGCACGGAGGAGGGGGCGTACTATGGCTACACCTTC | CASTEEGAYYGYTF
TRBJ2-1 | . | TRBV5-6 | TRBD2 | TGTGCCAGCACCCAGGTGACTAGCGGGATTAGTGAGCAGTTCTTC | CASTQVTSGISEQFF